Listed here are 8 T cell receptor beta chains from one sample, sequenced in a study of graft-versus-host responses after intestinal transplantation. Assay: immunoSEQ multiplex PCR; the TCRdb copy retains only in-frame clones and omits some. Here the sample spans tens of thousands of clones, 85% to 95% being singletons. The sequencing here drew on PBMCs, taken about 260 days after intestinal transplant. The receptors come from a human patient who received an intestinal transplant, so some T cells may come from the graft donor.

The chain couples TRBV28 to TRBJ2-5; D is undetermined. The germline V and J ends were trimmed by 8 bases and 4 bases, with 5 bases remaining between them. Germline assignment: CDR1 MDHEN and CDR2 SYDVKM. The CDR3 contains 10 residues. The CDR3 loop is CASRGETQYF. In DNA form, the CDR3 reads TGTGCCAGCCGCGGAGAGACCCAGTACTTC.

V gene TRBV7-6 combines with J gene TRBJ2-1; no clear D gene. V gave up 4 bases and J gave up 5 bases, with 6 bases separating them. Germline CDR1 SGHVS, CDR2 FNYEAQ. The CDR3 is 12 residues long. The CDR3 sequence: CASSSLDNEQFF. The CDR3 DNA is TGTGCCAGCAGCTCGCTGGACAATGAGCAGTTCTTC.

CDR3 region: CASRGDRNTEAFF. In nucleotides, the CDR3 is TGTGCCAGCAGGGGAGACCGGAACACTGAAGCTTTCTTT. The chain combines TRBV27 with TRBJ1-1; D remains ambiguous. The CDR3 runs to 13 residues. V lost 6 bases and J lost 1, with 9 bases in between. Germline loops: CDR1 MNHEY, CDR2 SMNVEV (reference sequence).

The V call is TRBV28, the J call TRBJ2-5; the match to TRBD1 covers 10 bases. V was clipped by 2 bases and J by 2 bases; unmatched bases: 5. Germline assignment: CDR1 MDHEN and CDR2 SYDVKM. The CDR3 is 16 amino acids. CDR3 loop: CASSLGGTGDQETQYF. Here the CDR3 DNA reads TGTGCCAGCAGTTTAGGGGGGACAGGGGATCAAGAGACCCAGTACTTC.

This clone was counted a few times. The J gene is TRBJ1-1, the V gene TRBV25-1; D gene uncertain. This CDR3 has 12 residues. Trimming took off 3 bases at V and 2 bases at J, with 4 bases between the two ends. Germline V CDR1 and CDR2: MGHDK, SYGVNS. As DNA, the CDR3 is TGTGCCAGCAGTGAGGGTAACACTGAAGCTTTCTTT. Amino acid sequence: CASSEGNTEAFF.

The chain uses TRBV18 and TRBJ2-7; 9 bases are shared with TRBD1. Germline V CDR1 and CDR2: KGHSH, LQKENI. Trimming removed 4 bases from V and 4 bases from J; junction bases left unmatched: 2. The CDR3 has 13 amino acids. Here the CDR3 DNA reads TGTGCCAGCTCACGCGGGACAGGGTACGAGCAGTACTTC. Translation gives CASSRGTGYEQYF.

The chain links TRBV4-2 to TRBJ1-1; D is uncertain. Trimming shortened V by 4 bases and J by 2 bases, and 5 bases separated the two germline ends. This CDR3 spans 12 amino acids. The germline V gene encodes CDR1 LGHNA and CDR2 YNFKEQ. CDR3 sequence reads: CASSLINTEAFF. The CDR3 region has the DNA TGTGCCAGCAGCCTTATAAACACTGAAGCTTTCTTT.

The V gene is TRBV2, the J gene TRBJ2-2, with D perhaps matching TRBD1 or TRBD2 (6 bases each). Trimming left V 4 bases short and J 4 bases short, with 16 bases between. This CDR3 spans 16 amino acids. Germline V CDR1 and CDR2: SNHLY, FYNNEI. The CDR3 bases are TGTGCCAGCAGTGGGGGGGCTCGGGGAGGCACCGGGGAGCTGTTTTTT. Translating gives CASSGGARGGTGELFF.